A selection of T cell receptor beta chains follows, all from one sample in a study of blood T cells in healthy people across ages. TCRdb reanalysed the 5' RACE reads using MiXCR and keeps one entry per CDR3 protein. The repertoire holds some 700,000 distinct CDR3 sequences, with roughly 44% as singletons. Sequenced material: blood. Receptors originate from a woman aged 60-75 years in good health. CDR3s include the opening cysteine and the closing phenylalanine or tryptophan. Fields, in order: D gene, J gene, V gene, clone size, CDR3 DNA, CDR3 protein. The D gene is left open where the match is weak. Clone size is given for some rows only: seen once, a few or many times, or a class if the clone is expanded.

. | TRBJ1-5 | TRBV10-3 | once | TGTGCCATCAGTGGTAGACCGGGACAAAACAATCAGCCCCAGCATTTT | CAISGRPGQNNQPQHF
TRBD1 | TRBJ1-2 | TRBV9 | many | TGTGCCAGCAGCGAAGGACAGGGCTATGGCTACACCTTC | CASSEGQGYGYTF
TRBD2 | TRBJ2-3 | TRBV24-1 | few | TGTGCCACCAGTGACCGACTAGCGGGAGCCCCAGATACGCAGTATTTT | CATSDRLAGAPDTQYF
. | TRBJ2-7 | TRBV4-2 | . | TGTGCCAGCAGCCTAGGAAGTCGGGGCCTTTCCTACGAGCAGTACTTC | CASSLGSRGLSYEQYF
. | TRBJ2-3 | TRBV12-3/TRBV12-4 | . | TGTGCCAGCATCTTAAACACAGATACGCAGTATTTT | CASILNTDTQYF
TRBD2 | TRBJ2-1 | TRBV20-1 | few | TGCAGTGCCCGAAGAATAGCGGGAGTTGAGCAGTTCTTC | CSARRIAGVEQFF
. | TRBJ2-5 | TRBV5-1 | . | TGCGCCAGCAGCCTGGGACACTCCGTAGAGACCCAGTACTTC | CASSLGHSVETQYF
TRBD1 | TRBJ2-3 | TRBV6-6 | few | TGTGCCAGCAGTGGACAGGGGACTGTGGATACGCAGTATTTT | CASSGQGTVDTQYF
. | TRBJ2-3 | TRBV7-2 | . | TGTGCCAGCAGCTCCCTAGCTAGAGATACGCAGTATTTT | CASSSLARDTQYF
. | TRBJ2-7 | TRBV20-1 | . | TGCAGTGCGCAGGGGTTTTACGAGCAGTACTTC | CSAQGFYEQYF
TRBD2 | TRBJ2-5 | TRBV9 | once | TGTGCCAGCAGCGATACTAGCGGGATGGGATGGGAGACCCAGTACTTC | CASSDTSGMGWETQYF
. | TRBJ2-1 | TRBV6-5 | . | TGTGCCAGCAGTTCCCCCTCCCCCTCGAGCGGTTCCTACAATGAGCAGTTCTTC | CASSSPSPSSGSYNEQFF
. | TRBJ2-7 | TRBV5-1 | . | TGCGCCAGCAGCTTGACACAGGCTACCTACGAGCAGTACTTC | CASSLTQATYEQYF
. | TRBJ2-1 | TRBV6-2/TRBV6-3 | . | TGTGCCAACAGTCCTACAGAGAGCAATGAGCAGTTCTTC | CANSPTESNEQFF
. | TRBJ2-4 | TRBV28 | few | TGTGCCAGCAGTACTAAGAGGAGGAAAAACATTCAGTACTTC | CASSTKRRKNIQYF
TRBD1 | TRBJ1-1 | TRBV20-1 | . | TGCAGTGCTAGAGTAAGTGGGACAGGGCTCAGTGAAGCTTTCTTT | CSARVSGTGLSEAFF
TRBD2 | TRBJ2-3 | TRBV3-1 | . | TGTGCCAGCAGCCCAAGGACTAGCGGGGTTGGCACAGATACGCAGTATTTT | CASSPRTSGVGTDTQYF
TRBD2 | TRBJ2-5 | TRBV28 | . | TGTGCCAGCAGAGAGACTAGCGGAGCCCAAGAGACCCAGTACTTC | CASRETSGAQETQYF
TRBD1 | TRBJ2-3 | TRBV20-1 | few | TGCAGTGCTAGAGACCAGGGGGCTGCAGATACGCAGTATTTT | CSARDQGAADTQYF
. | TRBJ2-7 | TRBV7-2 | few | TGTGCCAGCAGCTCCCTGGCCGCGGGCTACGAGCAGTACTTC | CASSSLAAGYEQYF
TRBD1 | TRBJ2-3 | TRBV2 | . | TGTGCCAGGACCGGACAGGGGGTAAAAACAGATACGCAGTATTTT | CARTGQGVKTDTQYF
TRBD2 | TRBJ2-5 | TRBV29-1 | few | TGCAGCGGCGATAGCGGGGGAGGGGGAGAGACCCAGTACTTC | CSGDSGGGGETQYF
. | TRBJ2-6 | TRBV9 | . | TGTGCCAGCAGCCCATGGGCAGTCGGGGCCAACGTCCTGACTTTC | CASSPWAVGANVLTF
. | TRBJ2-7 | TRBV20-1 | . | TGCAGTGCTAGCCAGGGCTCCAACGAGCAGTACTTC | CSASQGSNEQYF
TRBD1 | TRBJ2-5 | TRBV5-1 | . | TGCGCCAGCAGCTTGAATAGGGACAGGGAAGAGACCCAGTACTTC | CASSLNRDREETQYF
TRBD1 | TRBJ1-1 | TRBV10-1 | once | TGCGCCAGCAGTGCAGACAGGGGCACCATGAACACTGAAGCTTTCTTT | CASSADRGTMNTEAFF
. | TRBJ2-3 | TRBV6-5 | . | TGTGCCAGCACCTATTCCATTGGGGCGGGCACGCAGTATTTT | CASTYSIGAGTQYF
TRBD2 | TRBJ2-7 | TRBV7-2 | few | TGTGCCAGCAGCCCCGAGGCGGCTAGCGGTTCTTACTCCTACGAGCAGTACTTC | CASSPEAASGSYSYEQYF
. | TRBJ2-1 | TRBV3-1 | . | TGTGCCAGCAGCCACCCAGGGCGGGATCCCTACAATGAGCAGTTCTTC | CASSHPGRDPYNEQFF
TRBD1 | TRBJ2-1 | TRBV20-1 | few | TGCAGTGCTACTACGAACCGGGACAGAGTGGACAATGAGCAGTTCTTC | CSATTNRDRVDNEQFF
TRBD2 | TRBJ2-1 | TRBV6-6 | . | TGTGCCAGCAGGGCGCGGGAGGGCCAAGAGACCCAGTTCTTC | CASRAREGQETQFF
. | TRBJ1-5 | TRBV7-9 | . | TGTGCCGGCAGCGGAACAAGCAATCAGCCCCAGCATTTT | CAGSGTSNQPQHF
. | TRBJ2-7 | TRBV5-1 | . | TGCGCCAGCAGCGAAACCCTACAGGGCACTGAGCAGTACTTC | CASSETLQGTEQYF
TRBD1 | TRBJ2-5 | TRBV6-5 | . | TGTGCCAGCAGTTACTCGGGGACAGAAGAGACCCAGTACTTC | CASSYSGTEETQYF
. | TRBJ1-2 | TRBV11-2 | . | TGTGCCAGCAGCTTCCGCCGTCTAGACTATGGCTACACCTTC | CASSFRRLDYGYTF
TRBD1 | TRBJ2-7 | TRBV7-9 | many | TGTGCCAGCAGTGGGGACAGAACCTACGAGCAGTACTTC | CASSGDRTYEQYF
TRBD2 | TRBJ2-5 | TRBV9 | . | TGTGCCAGCAGCCCCCGCCGGAGCGGGGGGGGAGAGACCCAGTACTTC | CASSPRRSGGGETQYF
. | TRBJ2-7 | TRBV4-3 | many | TGCGCCAGCAGCCAAGAGCGGTCCTACGAGCAGTACTTC | CASSQERSYEQYF
. | TRBJ2-7 | TRBV6-5 | . | TGTGCCAGCAGTCTACGGGTATGGGGGGCCGAAAGCTACGAGCAGTACTTC | CASSLRVWGAESYEQYF
TRBD1 | TRBJ2-1 | TRBV5-1 | . | TGCGCCAGCAGCCTACTAGGACAGGGGCAACATGAGCAGTTCTTC | CASSLLGQGQHEQFF
. | TRBJ1-4 | TRBV2 | . | TGTGCCAGCAGTGAAGAGGACGAAAAACTGTTTTTT | CASSEEDEKLFF
TRBD2 | TRBJ2-1 | TRBV7-9 | few | TGTGCCAGCAGCTTAGTCGGGCGGGGGAGCTCCTACAATGAGCAGTTCTTC | CASSLVGRGSSYNEQFF
TRBD2 | TRBJ2-3 | TRBV11-2 | few | TGTGCCAGCAGCCCTCCGTTTTTTAGCGGGGGCTCCTTGGGGCTAGAAGATACGCAGTATTTT | CASSPPFFSGGSLGLEDTQYF
TRBD1 | TRBJ1-6 | TRBV7-3 | few | TGTGCCACCGGGACAGGGCGGAATTCACCCCTCCACTTT | CATGTGRNSPLHF
. | TRBJ1-1 | TRBV15 | . | TGTGCCACCGGTGGGGTTTCGAACACTGAAGCTTTCTTT | CATGGVSNTEAFF
. | TRBJ2-5 | TRBV3-1 | . | TGTGCCAGCAGGCGACTAACAGGGAACAGAGAGACCCAGTACTTC | CASRRLTGNRETQYF
TRBD1 | TRBJ2-3 | TRBV7-3 | . | TGTGCCAGCAGCAAAGACAGGGGGCTCACAGATACGCAGTATTTT | CASSKDRGLTDTQYF
. | TRBJ2-7 | TRBV10-3 | many | TGTGCCATCAGTAAGGACAGCTACGAGCAGTACTTC | CAISKDSYEQYF
. | TRBJ1-2 | TRBV20-1 | . | TGCAGTGCCCTACGGGGGGCTCACGGCTACACCTTC | CSALRGAHGYTF
TRBD2 | TRBJ2-1 | TRBV10-3 | . | TGTGCCATCAGTGAGCCTGGACTAGCGGGTGACTCCTACAATGAGCAGTTCTTC | CAISEPGLAGDSYNEQFF
TRBD1 | TRBJ2-1 | TRBV20-1 | . | TGCAGTGCTAGAGCCTTGGACAGGGCCTACGACAATGAGCAGTTCTTC | CSARALDRAYDNEQFF
TRBD2 | TRBJ2-1 | TRBV6-5 | many | TGTGCCAGCAGTTACAGGGGGTTAGCGGGAGGATCCCTGAATGAGCAGTTCTTC | CASSYRGLAGGSLNEQFF
TRBD1 | TRBJ2-5 | TRBV20-1 | . | TGCAGTGCTAGAGATGCCGACAGGGTAGGGGAGACCCAGTACTTC | CSARDADRVGETQYF